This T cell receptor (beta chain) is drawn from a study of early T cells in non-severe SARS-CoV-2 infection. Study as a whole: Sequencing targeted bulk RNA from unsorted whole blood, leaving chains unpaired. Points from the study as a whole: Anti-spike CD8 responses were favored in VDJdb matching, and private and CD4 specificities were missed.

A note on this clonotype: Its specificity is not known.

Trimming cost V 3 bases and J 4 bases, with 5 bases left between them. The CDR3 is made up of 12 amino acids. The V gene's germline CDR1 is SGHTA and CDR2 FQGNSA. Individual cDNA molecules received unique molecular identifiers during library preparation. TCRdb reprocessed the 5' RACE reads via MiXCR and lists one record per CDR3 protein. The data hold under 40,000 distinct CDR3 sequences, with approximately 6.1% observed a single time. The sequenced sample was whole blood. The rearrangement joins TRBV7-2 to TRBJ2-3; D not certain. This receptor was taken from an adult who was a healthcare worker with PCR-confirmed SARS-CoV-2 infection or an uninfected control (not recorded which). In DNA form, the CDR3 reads TGTGCCAGCAGCTTTTATTCAGATACGCAGTATTTT. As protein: CASSFYSDTQYF.